This is a list of T cell receptor beta chains from one sample in a study of T cell responses to AZD1222 COVID-19 vaccine. Clones were read by immunoSEQ multiplex PCR, and TCRdb kept only the in-frame ones, dropping some. The sample holds fewer than 150,000 clones, roughly nine tenths seen once. Sequenced material: peripheral blood, taken 28 days after the second AZD1222 dose. The receptors here all came from an adult who received the AZD1222 COVID-19 vaccine. Both conserved end residues are part of each CDR3. Fields, in order: CDR3 protein, CDR3 DNA, D gene, clone size, V gene, J gene. D genes are given only for firm matches. Expanded clones get a size class; other rows say once, few or many, or leave the size out.

CAWSFWLTEAFF	TGTGCCTGGAGTTTTTGGTTGACTGAAGCTTTCTTT	NA	NA	TRBV30	TRBJ1-1
CASTPRTGGGYGYTF	TGTGCCAGTACCCCCCGGACAGGGGGAGGCTATGGCTACACCTTC	TRBD1	NA	TRBV19	TRBJ1-2
CASSQRSSYNEQFF	TGTGCCAGCAGTCAGAGGAGCTCCTACAATGAGCAGTTCTTC	NA	NA	TRBV5-8	TRBJ2-1
CASSRSTGTEAFF	TGCGCCAGCAGCCGTTCGACGGGCACTGAAGCTTTCTTT	NA	NA	TRBV5-1	TRBJ1-1
CASSSASSIQETQYF	TGTGCCAGCTCATCGGCCTCCAGTATCCAAGAGACCCAGTACTTC	NA	NA	TRBV18	TRBJ2-5
CASSTDRLSSGANVLTF	TGTGCCAGTAGTACCGACAGGCTCAGCTCTGGGGCCAACGTCCTGACTTTC	NA	once	TRBV19	TRBJ2-6
CASSYGADSGNTIYF	TGTGCCAGCAGTTACGGAGCAGACTCTGGAAACACCATATATTTT	NA	NA	TRBV6-2/TRBV6-3	TRBJ1-3
CASNRQGDTEAFF	TGTGCCAGCAACCGACAGGGGGACACTGAAGCTTTCTTT	TRBD1	NA	TRBV2	TRBJ1-1
CASSPPGGGVSNTEAFF	TGTGCCAGCTCACCACCCGGGGGGGGAGTTTCGAACACTGAAGCTTTCTTT	NA	NA	TRBV18	TRBJ1-1
CASSQVDRNYGYTF	TGTGCCAGCAGCCAGGTTGACAGGAACTATGGCTACACCTTC	NA	NA	TRBV6-5	TRBJ1-2
CASSLLGPGGYTF	TGTGCCAGTAGTCTGCTGGGGCCTGGTGGCTACACCTTC	NA	NA	TRBV19	TRBJ1-2
CASSSGQAPYGYTF	TGTGCCAGCAGCAGTGGACAGGCCCCCTATGGCTACACCTTC	TRBD1	NA	TRBV7-8	TRBJ1-2
CAWTGTGGSYGYTF	TGTGCCTGGACTGGGACAGGGGGTAGTTATGGCTACACCTTC	TRBD1	NA	TRBV30	TRBJ1-2
CSASGQVSYTF	TGCAGTGCTAGCGGACAGGTATCTTACACCTTC	TRBD1	NA	TRBV20-1	TRBJ1-2
CASSMGTANTEAFF	TGTGCCAGTAGTATGGGGACAGCGAACACTGAAGCTTTCTTT	TRBD1	NA	TRBV19	TRBJ1-1
CASRFTGNTEAFF	TGTGCCAGCAGATTCACAGGGAACACTGAAGCTTTCTTT	NA	NA	TRBV11-2	TRBJ1-1
CASRSTGGTNEKLFF	TGTGCCAGTAGGTCCACAGGGGGCACTAATGAAAAACTGTTTTTT	TRBD1	NA	TRBV19	TRBJ1-4
CASSEGYRDTIYF	TGTGCCAGCAGTGAAGGTTATCGGGACACCATATATTTT	NA	NA	TRBV6-1	TRBJ1-3
CASSLLGSNTEAFF	TGTGCCAGCAGCTTACTGGGCTCAAACACTGAAGCTTTCTTT	NA	NA	TRBV7-2	TRBJ1-1
CASSLGQNNEQFF	TGTGCCAGCAGCCTGGGACAGAACAATGAGCAGTTCTTC	TRBD1	NA	TRBV7-2	TRBJ2-1
CASSFRTVNTEAFF	TGTGCCAGCAGCTTTAGGACAGTGAACACTGAAGCTTTCTTT	NA	NA	TRBV7-9	TRBJ1-1
CASSQDGTEAFF	TGCGCCAGCAGCCAAGATGGCACTGAAGCTTTCTTT	NA	NA	TRBV4-3	TRBJ1-1
CASSEIEWFLDRVVEYTF	TGTGCCAGCAGTGAAATAGAATGGTTCTTGGACAGGGTTGTGGAGTACACCTTC	TRBD1	NA	TRBV2	TRBJ1-2
CSAKTLDTQYF	TGCAGTGCTAAAACGTTGGATACGCAGTATTTT	NA	NA	TRBV20-1	TRBJ2-3
CASSTGTGQETQYF	TGTGCCAGCAGCACCGGGACGGGGCAAGAGACCCAGTACTTC	NA	NA	TRBV6-6	TRBJ2-5
CASSKRTGDVEQYF	TGTGCCAGCAGCAAAAGGACAGGGGATGTAGAGCAGTACTTC	TRBD1	NA	TRBV7-2	TRBJ2-7
CASSPTGLGYTF	TGTGCCAGCAGTCCGACCGGCCTGGGCTACACCTTC	NA	NA	TRBV27	TRBJ1-2
CASSYPGTRRETQYF	TGTGCCAGCAGTTACCCGGGGACAAGGCGGGAGACCCAGTACTTC	NA	once	TRBV6-2/TRBV6-3	TRBJ2-5
CASRTGRRSYNSPLHF	TGTGCCAGCAGGACTGGGCGACGCTCCTATAATTCACCCCTCCACTTT	NA	NA	TRBV2	TRBJ1-6
CASSSGTGDYEQYF	TGTGCCAGCAGCTCCGGGACAGGGGACTACGAGCAGTACTTC	TRBD1	once	TRBV7-2	TRBJ2-7
CASSFYRVGNSPLHF	TGTGCCAGCAGTTTTTACAGGGTCGGGAATTCACCCCTCCACTTT	NA	NA	TRBV27	TRBJ1-6
CAWSVTAPGTSEDTQYF	TGTGCCTGGAGTGTAACCGCCCCCGGGACTAGCGAAGATACGCAGTATTTT	TRBD2	NA	TRBV30	TRBJ2-3
CASSQGGTRGLYEQYF	TGCGCCAGCAGCCAAGGTGGGACAAGGGGACTCTACGAGCAGTACTTC	NA	NA	TRBV4-1	TRBJ2-7
CASSFSGNTIYF	TGTGCCAGCAGTTTCTCCGGAAACACCATATATTTT	NA	NA	TRBV12-3/TRBV12-4	TRBJ1-3
CASSQGLGSEAFF	TGTGCCAGCAGCCAGGGGCTTGGCTCTGAAGCTTTCTTT	NA	NA	TRBV11-1	TRBJ1-1
CASRNTGELFF	TGTGCCAGCAGGAACACCGGGGAGCTGTTTTTT	NA	NA	TRBV12-3/TRBV12-4	TRBJ2-2
CASSISGQGYEQYF	TGTGCCAGTAGTATTTCGGGACAGGGCTACGAGCAGTACTTC	TRBD1	NA	TRBV19	TRBJ2-7
CSAIRGGTGSYEQYF	TGCAGCGCCATCCGGGGAGGGACAGGTTCCTACGAGCAGTACTTC	NA	NA	TRBV29-1	TRBJ2-7
CASSLGQTMNTEAFF	TGTGCCAGCAGCTTAGGACAGACTATGAACACTGAAGCTTTCTTT	NA	NA	TRBV7-3	TRBJ1-1
CAISDRVSGYTEAFF	TGCGCCATCTCAGATCGGGTCTCAGGATACACTGAAGCTTTCTTT	NA	NA	TRBV10-2	TRBJ1-1
CASTAGGREAPSYF	TGTGCCAGCACCGCCGGGGGGCGGGAGGCCCCTTCGTACTTC	TRBD2	NA	TRBV7-9	TRBJ2-7
CASSFGSGGLRNNEQFF	TGTGCCAGCAGCTTCGGTAGCGGGGGGCTCAGAAACAATGAGCAGTTCTTC	TRBD2	few	TRBV11-2	TRBJ2-1
CASSLVINEKLFF	TGTGCCAGCAGTTTAGTGATTAATGAAAAACTGTTTTTT	NA	NA	TRBV12-3/TRBV12-4	TRBJ1-4
CASSPIAGEQFF	TGTGCCAGCAGTCCGATAGCGGGTGAGCAGTTCTTC	TRBD2	NA	TRBV6-5	TRBJ2-1
CASRDRRFYGYTF	TGCGCCAGCCGAGACAGGCGCTTCTATGGCTACACCTTC	NA	NA	TRBV4-3	TRBJ1-2
CASIWGTGNTGELFF	TGTGCCAGCATATGGGGGACAGGGAACACCGGGGAGCTGTTTTTT	TRBD1	NA	TRBV5-8	TRBJ2-2
CASSPDYSNQPQHF	TGTGCCAGCAGTCCTGATTATAGCAATCAGCCCCAGCATTTT	NA	many	TRBV27	TRBJ1-5